These T cell receptor beta chains were read from a single sample in a study of T-cell memory formation after mild COVID-19. One entry per CDR3 protein results from TCRdb running MiXCR on the 5' RACE reads. The table records about 100,000 distinct CDR3 sequences, roughly a sixth of them present only once. Sequencing used PBMCs or a T cell subset sorted from them (not recorded which). These receptor sequences come from a young man who had mild COVID-19 (a few samples of this study predate the infection). Cell type and time point are not known. Both conserved end residues are part of each CDR3. The listing skips clone size in some rows; elsewhere it reads once, few, many or a size class.

j_call	v_call	clone_size	cdr3_aa
TRBJ1-6	TRBV5-4	NA	CASSLPGPTNSPLHF
TRBJ2-1	TRBV14	NA	CASSPPGSVSYNEQFF
TRBJ2-1	TRBV7-2	NA	CASSGGGAYNEQFF
TRBJ1-1	TRBV5-1	many	CASSLQGGTEAFF
TRBJ2-1	TRBV5-1	many	CASSRGEINEQFF
TRBJ2-3	TRBV7-6	NA	CASSPAGYTQYF
TRBJ1-2	TRBV5-5	NA	CASSLQQQTNYGYTF
TRBJ2-3	TRBV7-9	few	CASSSTLDTQYF
TRBJ2-2	TRBV5-1	NA	CASSSDRSTGELFF
TRBJ1-4	TRBV7-2	NA	CASSVGQGDEKLFF
TRBJ2-5	TRBV15	NA	CATSRDIGQETQYF
TRBJ1-5	TRBV28	few	CASQTGDYSNQPQHF
TRBJ2-7	TRBV2	NA	CASGEAGEQYF
TRBJ2-2	TRBV24-1	few	CATSDPIGELFF
TRBJ2-7	TRBV6-2/TRBV6-3	few	CASTPQESYEQYF
TRBJ2-3	TRBV20-1	many	CSAKPRGGTSGTDTQYF
TRBJ1-6	TRBV7-6	few	CASSSTGARNSPLHF
TRBJ2-2	TRBV7-2	many	CASSLERVENGGELFF
TRBJ1-5	TRBV11-2	NA	CASSSQNNQPQHF
TRBJ2-1	TRBV20-1	few	CSARTPRGEGVNEQFF
TRBJ2-1	TRBV20-1	NA	CSASEGTSGGTYNEQFF
TRBJ1-1	TRBV29-1	NA	CSAATGRVAFF
TRBJ1-3	TRBV5-5	few	CASSLAGNTGNTIYF
TRBJ1-4	TRBV5-1	few	CASSLSGGTREKLFF
TRBJ2-5	TRBV4-2	few	CASSQRQGFETQYF
TRBJ2-3	TRBV5-1	many	CASSLRYTDTQYF
TRBJ2-2	TRBV2	NA	CASILDGGELFF
TRBJ2-5	TRBV10-3	NA	CAISQGAQETQYF
TRBJ2-6	TRBV12-5	many	CASGLGHSGANVLTF
TRBJ2-3	TRBV7-2	few	CASSLRAPSTDTQYF
TRBJ1-2	TRBV25-1	NA	CASSLTGGRGYTF
TRBJ1-4	TRBV4-1	few	CASSRGTAMSEKLFF
TRBJ2-3	TRBV3-1	few	CASSQGRRTDTQYF
TRBJ2-7	TRBV7-9	NA	CASSLFAYEQYF
TRBJ1-5	TRBV24-1	NA	CATSDYGVQPQHF
TRBJ2-2	TRBV18	once	CASSPRQGTGGELFF
TRBJ2-2	TRBV25-1	few	CGELRQGEGAGELFF
TRBJ2-7	TRBV9	NA	CASSGAAGVEQYF
TRBJ2-3	TRBV15	few	CATSRRSFTDTQYF
TRBJ2-2	TRBV12-3/TRBV12-4	many	CASSRDRNTGELFF
TRBJ2-1	TRBV7-9	few	CASSWGTGVEQFF
TRBJ2-5	TRBV12-3/TRBV12-4	NA	CASSLAPGGGRETQYF
TRBJ2-3	TRBV4-1	few	CASSKPKGDTQYF
TRBJ2-7	TRBV6-2/TRBV6-3	NA	CASSYNYEQYF
TRBJ2-3	TRBV20-1	few	CSARADKSDTQYF